The following is a TCR beta chain sequence with its context. This clonotype was detected a few times. This clone's antigen is unknown. The record has no base qualities; no much larger clone is one base away. The germline V gene yields MNHEY for CDR1 and SVGAGI for CDR2. Counted from cysteine to phenylalanine, this CDR3 has 18 amino acids. Here the CDR3 DNA is all that survives: 54 bases in frame from base 1. The trim is 3 bases for V and 9 bases for J, with a gap of 24 bases between the germline ends. Receptor amplification or capture employed 5' RACE. The listed sequencing device is Illumina HiSeq 2000. Template switching added a universal primer binding site, and the final cDNA carried a unique molecular identifier that allowed TCR cDNA molecules to be counted accurately. Specific primers in the conserved constant-segment region were used to synthesize first-strand cDNA for TCR alpha and beta chains. To control for contamination, every cDNA library was double barcoded, receiving both a SMART-Mk sample barcode and Illumina barcodes. TruSeq adapter sequences and Illumina sample barcodes were added in two successive PCR steps. The Illumina HiSeq platform was used with custom primers to sequence TCR alpha and beta cDNA libraries. Processing in the source paper ran as follows. Raw reads were processed with MiGEC to extract unique molecular identifiers, and MiXCR was used to determine CDR3 positions. Recombination models were inferred per individual with the repgenHMM and IGoR tools using an EM algorithm. The analysis of shared clonotypes was done with the tcR package in R, with sharing normalized by the product of cloneset sizes. Out-of-frame nonproductive sequences were analyzed to study raw recombination free of thymic and clonal selection effects. TCRdb ran its own pipeline on the public reads, namely fastp trimming at Q25 and MiXCR clone calling, and kept in-frame beta chains. Every CDR3 protein is listed once, alongside the most common genes and DNA of its rows. In this record, the V and J calls reflect TCRdb's handling and not the investigators' own analysis. The sample yields around 960,000 distinct CDR3 sequences; about 12% were counted once. About 1.6% of the sample lies in the top ten.

Every donor in the study was a healthy Caucasian. Three pairs of female monozygotic twins, all aged roughly 18 to 29 years, were included in the twin cohort. Peripheral blood mononuclear cells were the source from which RNA for the TCR libraries was isolated. This sample stems from a study of identical twins (dated by TCRdb to the mid-2010s). Concerning the study at large: To test whether fetal clonotypes persist, this study deep-sequenced TCR alpha and beta repertoires from monozygotic twins, from unrelated adults of various ages, and from cord blood. To rule out contamination, the twin experiments were replicated at different times with different library preparation protocols. General study outcomes and caveats: In monozygotic twins, out-of-frame TCR alpha sharing was systematically underestimated by recombination models, although the models agreed with sharing between unrelated individuals. Abundant cord blood beta clonotypes had fewer insertions, young adult naive repertoires showed a similar but weaker trend, and memory repertoires showed no such trend. Because the same donors could not be followed over many years, the conclusions relied on cross-sectional statistical analysis. Excess twin sharing in beta out-of-frame sequences was weaker because fewer shared sequences lowered the signal-to-noise ratio. Out-of-frame TCR alpha sequences shared between twins showed an excess of low generation-probability sequences compared with coincidental sharing between unrelated individuals. Invariant T cells such as MAIT and iNKT could partly confound zero-insertion analyses, though diverse VJ usage argued against this for most clonotypes.

This sample also belongs to another study, concerning yellow fever vaccine responses in identical twins. From that second study: According to the authors, the vaccine-induced T cell response in identical twins seemed to be partly convergent and partly specific to each individual. Focusing on identical twins, the study followed the T cell clones that responded to the vaccine, and did so with precision.

Sequencing was performed on PBMCs. The chain is assembled from TRBV6-5 and TRBJ1-6, with a weak D call of TRBD1 (5 bases match). The sequence derives from a woman under 30 in good health. The CDR3 protein: CASSYVLGGDLFGSPLHF. The sequenced DNA: TGTGCCAGCAGTTATGTGTTGGGGGGGGATCTATTTGGTTCACCCCTCCACTTT.